This entry describes one TCR beta chain. Germline V gene sequence: CDR1 LGHNA, CDR2 YSLEER. This CDR3 region has 17 residues. Trimming left V 0 bases short and J 2 bases short, with 13 bases between. The entry originates in a study of blood T cell repertoires in COVID-19. Only in-frame clones appear in the TCRdb table, and some are missing; sequencing was by immunoSEQ multiplex PCR. The sample lists around 370,000 clones; about nine tenths were seen once. The sample comprised peripheral blood. V usage is TRBV4-3 and J usage is TRBJ2-2; D is undetermined. The TCR sequence derives from a woman aged 70 to 79 with COVID-19, enrolled during active disease. The chain's CDR3 is CASSQEVPRSNTGELFF. In DNA form, the CDR3 reads TGCGCCAGCAGCCAAGAAGTCCCTAGAAGTAACACCGGGGAGCTGTTTTTT.